A single sample is the source of the 8 T cell receptor beta chains below, sequenced in a study of T cells in Graves' hyperthyroidism and ophthalmopathy. Template material for amplifying TCR beta CDR3 regions consisted of RNA transcripts. TCR CDR3 underwent first-round RT-PCR with the HTBI primer set. TCRdb ran MiXCR on the multiplex PCR reads and lists one entry per CDR3 protein. The sample lists about 360,000 distinct CDR3 sequences, 13% seen once, with about 9.1% in the top ten. The sequenced sample consisted of blood. The receptors originated from a woman younger than 35 with Graves' hyperthyroidism.

This clonotype appeared many times. The chain has TRBV2 and TRBJ1-3, with unresolved D. The germline gives CDR1 SNHLY, CDR2 FYNNEI. With 8 bases removed from V and 0 bases from J, the gap between germline ends came to 11 bases. The length of the CDR3 is 14 residues. CDR3 protein: CASRSENSGNTIYF. In DNA form, the CDR3 reads TGTGCCAGCCGTAGCGAAAACTCTGGAAACACCATATATTTT. The full variable domain, with the rest looked up from reference TRBV2 and TRBJ1-3, is EPEVTQTPSHQVTQMGQEVILRCVPISNHLYFYWYRQILGQKVEFLVSFYNNEISEKSEIFDDQFSVERPDGSNFTLKIRSTKLEDSAMYFCASRSENSGNTIYFGEGSWLTVV.

This clonotype appeared many times. The chain joins TRBV6-6 to TRBJ1-2; 8 nucleotides align to TRBD1. The CDR3 spans 15 residues. Germline values: CDR1 MNHNY, CDR2 SVGAGI (reference sequence). The junction had 10 bases not matched to a gene; V was cut back by 3 bases and J by 7 bases. The DNA of the CDR3 is TGTGCCAGCAGTTATGCGACAGGGGCTATGAGTGGCTACACCTTC. Translating gives CASSYATGAMSGYTF.

This clonotype was seen ten or more times. The V gene is TRBV6-6, the J gene TRBJ1-5; 7 nucleotides match TRBD1. CDR1 is MNHNY, CDR2 SVGAGI, per germline (reference sequence). With V trimmed by 0 bases and J by 5 bases, 7 bases remained unmatched. CDR3 length: 16 amino acids. The CDR3 nucleotides read TGTGCCAGCAGTTACTCACGGACAGGCGGTGATCAGCCCCAGCATTTT. Its translation: CASSYSRTGGDQPQHF.

This clonotype was detected only a few times. The chain combines TRBV19 with TRBJ1-1, with 9 bases that match TRBD1. The V gene's germline CDR1 is LNHDA and CDR2 SQIVND (reference sequence). This CDR3 is built from 14 residues. The ends lost 5 bases at V and 7 bases at J; junction bases unmatched: 8. The CDR3 DNA follows: TGTGCCAGTAGTTCCCCGACAGGGGGAATTGAAGCTTTCTTT. Its protein is CASSSPTGGIEAFF.

This clonotype was seen many times. The chain uses TRBV28 and TRBJ1-1; D is unclear. CDR3 length: 13 amino acids. The germline gives CDR1 MDHEN, CDR2 SYDVKM. V was clipped by 6 bases and J by 1 base, with 9 bases between them. CDR3 nucleotides: TGTGCCAGCAGGCCCTCTTGGAACACTGAAGCTTTCTTT. Translation gives CASRPSWNTEAFF.

This clonotype was observed many times. Here the CDR3 DNA reads TGTGCCAGCTCCCCTATACACAGTGACATGAACACTGAAGCTTTCTTT. Encoded protein: CASSPIHSDMNTEAFF. The V and J genes are TRBV18 and TRBJ1-1; no clear D gene. Looked up from germline, CDR1 is KGHSH and CDR2 is LQKENI. V was cut by 6 bases and J by 0 bases, with 17 bases left in between. The length of the CDR3 is 16 residues. Full variable domain (missing parts from reference TRBV18 and TRBJ1-1): NAGVMQNPRHLVRRRGQEARLRCSPMKGHSHVYWYRQLPEEGLKFMVYLQKENIIDESGMPKERFSAEFPKEGPSILRIQQVVRGDSAAYFCASSPIHSDMNTEAFFGQGTRLTVV.

This clonotype appeared many times. The chain links TRBV12-3 or TRBV12-4 to TRBJ1-4; D gene uncertain. V lost 8 bases, J lost 12 bases, and 16 bases lay in between. The CDR3 contains 12 residues. The CDR3 sequence is CASGPEVRQLFF. CDR3 DNA sequence: TGTGCCAGCGGCCCAGAAGTTCGTCAACTGTTTTTT.

This clonotype has a count of ten or more. V and J are TRBV7-8 and TRBJ1-1, with D possibly matching TRBD1 (5 bases). V was clipped by 5 bases and J by 0 bases, with 13 bases between them. CDR1 and CDR2 (germline): SGHVS, FQNEAQ. This CDR3 comprises 15 residues. The CDR3 reads CASSLQANLNTEAFF. In DNA form, the CDR3 reads TGTGCCAGCAGCCTACAGGCAAACCTGAACACTGAAGCTTTCTTT. The whole variable domain, filled in from reference TRBV7-8 and TRBJ1-1, reads GAGVSQSPRYKVAKRGQDVALRCDPISGHVSLFWYQQALGQGPEFLTYFQNEAQLDKSGLPSDRFFAERPEGSVSTLKIQRTQQEDSAVYLCASSLQANLNTEAFFGQGTRLTVV.